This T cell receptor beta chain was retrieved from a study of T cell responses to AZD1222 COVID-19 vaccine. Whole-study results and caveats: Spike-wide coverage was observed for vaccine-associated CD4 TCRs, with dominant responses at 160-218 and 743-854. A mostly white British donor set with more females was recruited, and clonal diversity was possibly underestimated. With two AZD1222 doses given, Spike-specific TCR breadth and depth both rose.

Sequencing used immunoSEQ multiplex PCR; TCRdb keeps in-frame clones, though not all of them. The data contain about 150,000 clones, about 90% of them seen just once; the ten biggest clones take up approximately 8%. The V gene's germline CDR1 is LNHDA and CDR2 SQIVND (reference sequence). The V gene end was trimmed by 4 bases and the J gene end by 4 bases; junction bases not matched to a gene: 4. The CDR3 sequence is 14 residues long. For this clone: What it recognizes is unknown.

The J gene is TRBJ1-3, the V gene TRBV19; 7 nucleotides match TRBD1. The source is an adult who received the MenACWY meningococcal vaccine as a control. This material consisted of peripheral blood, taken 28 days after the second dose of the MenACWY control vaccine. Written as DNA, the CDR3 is TGTGCCAGTAGTAGCACAGGGGTCGGAAACACCATATATTTT. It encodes CASSSTGVGNTIYF.